The 30 T cell receptor beta chains presented below share a single source sample, sequenced in a study of brain T cells in children with intractable seizures. Clones were read by immunoSEQ multiplex PCR, and TCRdb kept only the in-frame ones, dropping some. In the table there are about 340,000 clones, roughly 92% of which are singletons. This sample's time point: blood from clinic visit 5 months post-surgery; TSC patient then seizure free. This material consisted of peripheral blood, taken approximately 5 months after surgery. The receptors were sampled from a boy under three years old with tuberous sclerosis and intractable seizures.

J is TRBJ2-5 and V is TRBV30; a weak D match, TRBD2 (5 bases). The CDR3 contains 14 residues. Germline V CDR1 and CDR2: GTSNPN, SVGIG (reference sequence). The V and J ends lost 0 bases and 4 bases respectively, with 12 bases between them. The DNA for the CDR3 is TGTGCCTGGAGTGTAACCCGACGGGGAGAGACCCAGTACTTC. Amino acids: CAWSVTRRGETQYF.

J is TRBJ2-1 and V is TRBV7-3; 7 nucleotides match TRBD1. Trimming cost V 5 bases and J 0 bases; bases outside gene matches: 7. Germline V gene lookup returns CDR1 SGHTA and CDR2 FQGTGA. This CDR3 has 16 residues. The CDR3, as DNA: TGTGCCAGCAGCCAGGACAGGCCAAGCTCCTACAATGAGCAGTTCTTC. This sequence encodes CASSQDRPSSYNEQFF.

The genes are TRBV24-1 and TRBJ2-1; 8 bases fit TRBD1. J lost 9 bases, V lost 3 bases, and 3 bases had no gene match. The CDR3 loop spans 13 amino acids. Germline V gives CDR1 KGHDR, CDR2 SFDVKD. CDR3 sequence (DNA): TGTGCCACCAGTGATCTACAGGGGGGTGAGCAGTTCTTC. Its protein is CATSDLQGGEQFF.

Of note for this clone: A single base separates this from a much larger clone, so it may be a read error. The V call is TRBV12-3 or TRBV12-4, the J call TRBJ1-2, with a tentative D call TRBD1 (5 bases). V dropped 6 bases and J dropped 4 bases, with 9 bases sitting between them. The CDR3 is made up of 12 amino acids. The CDR3 spells CASSPDIYGYTF. The CDR3 DNA reads as TGTGCCAGCAGCCCGGACATCTATGGCTACACCTTC.

The V gene is TRBV3-1 (or the pseudogene TRBV3-2), the J gene TRBJ2-7; D is unresolved. V was clipped by 4 bases and J by 1 base, with 2 bases between them. Germline V CDR1 and CDR2: LGHDT, YNNKEL (reference sequence). There are 11 residues in the CDR3. CDR3 amino acids: CASSLSYEQYF. The CDR3 DNA follows: TGTGCCAGCAGCCTATCCTACGAGCAGTACTTC.

The chain combines TRBV6-5 with TRBJ1-1, with D tentatively TRBD1 (5 bases). V shed 7 bases and J shed 1 base, with 16 bases lying between them. This CDR3 is 15 amino acids long. Looked up from germline, CDR1 is MNHEY and CDR2 is SVGAGI. The CDR3 DNA reads as TGTGCCAGCAACTCCCAGGGAAGGGAGAACACTGAAGCTTTCTTT. It is translated as CASNSQGRENTEAFF.

This chain connects TRBV5-1 to TRBJ1-2, with 9 bases aligning to TRBD1. The V segment lost 4 bases and the J segment 3 bases; nucleotides outside the gene matches: 7. The germline V gene encodes CDR1 SGHRS and CDR2 YFSETQ. The CDR3 runs 15 residues. CDR3 nucleotides: TGCGCCAGCAGCCCATGGACAGGGGAAGACTATGGCTACACCTTC. Its translation: CASSPWTGEDYGYTF.

This clone was observed a single time. The CDR3: CASSEDSLYGYTF. CDR3 sequence (DNA): TGTGCCAGCAGTGAGGACAGCCTCTATGGCTACACCTTC. This chain uses TRBV6-1 with TRBJ1-2; D is perhaps TRBD1 (6 bases). Germline loops: CDR1 MNHNS, CDR2 SASEGT. The CDR3 runs to 13 residues. Trimming took 3 bases from V and 4 from J, leaving 9 bases between them.

The V gene is TRBV7-2, the J gene TRBJ2-7, with TRBD1 identical over 9 bases. The CDR3 sequence is 15 residues long. Germline-derived CDR1 and CDR2 are SGHTA and FQGNSA. With V trimmed by 5 bases and J by 0 bases, 5 bases remained unmatched. The chain's CDR3 is CASSPGQGFSYEQYF. Here the CDR3 DNA reads TGTGCCAGCAGCCCCGGACAGGGGTTCTCCTACGAGCAGTACTTC.

With regard to this clone: This could be a read error, since a much larger clone is one nucleotide away. The V gene is TRBV11-1, the J gene TRBJ1-2; 9 bases match TRBD1. CDR3 length: 14 residues. Trimming removed 3 bases from V and 3 bases from J; junction bases left unmatched: 2. Germline loops: CDR1 SGHAT, CDR2 FQDESV (reference sequence). For the CDR3, the DNA is TGTGCCAGCAGCTTGGGACAGGGCGACTATGGCTACACCTTC. As protein: CASSLGQGDYGYTF.

The gene calls are TRBV15 and TRBJ2-3, with D unresolved. Germline CDR1 LNHNV, CDR2 YYDKDF (reference sequence). This CDR3 comprises 15 residues. The V gene lost 4 bases and the J gene lost 0 bases, with 11 bases spanning the gap. The CDR3 bases are TGTGCCACCAGCAAGGGAACCGGTAGCACAGATACGCAGTATTTT. This codes for CATSKGTGSTDTQYF.

The table lists this clone with a count of one. The V call is TRBV7-9, the J call TRBJ2-3; no reliable D call. The ends were cut back, 3 bases at V and 6 bases at J, with 16 bases in the middle. The CDR3 loop spans 15 amino acids. Per the germline V gene, CDR1 is SEHNR and CDR2 is FQNEAQ (reference sequence). The DNA of the CDR3 is TGTGCCAGCAGCTTGGGTGGAAGGGTTTGGGATACGCAGTATTTT. Translating it yields CASSLGGRVWDTQYF.

This chain connects TRBV11-3 to TRBJ2-5; D uncertain. The CDR3 runs to 12 residues. The V end lost 2 bases, the J end lost 2 bases, and 3 bases lay between the germline ends. Looked up from germline, CDR1 is SGHNT and CDR2 is YENEEA. The CDR3 DNA follows: TGTGCCAGCAGCTTAAGGCAAGAGACCCAGTACTTC. It yields the protein CASSLRQETQYF. Combining the CDR3 with reference TRBV11-3 and TRBJ2-5 gives the whole variable domain EAGVVQSPRYKIIEKKQPVAFWCNPISGHNTLYWYLQNLGQGPELLIRYENEEAVDDSQLPKDRFSAERLKGVDSTLKIQPAELGDSAVYLCASSLRQETQYFGPGTRLLVL.

The rearrangement links TRBV2 to TRBJ1-5; TRBD1 matches 7 bases. The CDR3 is made up of 14 amino acids. The trim removed 7 bases at V and 3 bases at J, leaving 6 bases unmatched. Germline lookup yields CDR1 SNHLY and CDR2 FYNNEI. CDR3 DNA: TGTGCCAGCAAAGCGGACAGGCTCAATCAGCCCCAGCATTTT. Protein: CASKADRLNQPQHF.

The genes are TRBV5-6 and TRBJ2-5; 7 bases map to TRBD2. The CDR3 contains 17 residues. The germline gives CDR1 SGHDT, CDR2 YYEEEE. V was pared by 4 bases and J by 3 bases, with 15 bases of the junction left unmatched. CDR3 DNA sequence: TGTGCCAGCAGCGTCGTAAGCCTAGCGGTTTTTAAAGAGACCCAGTACTTC. Translated: CASSVVSLAVFKETQYF. The complete variable domain, with remaining parts taken from reference TRBV5-6 and TRBJ2-5, reads DAGVTQSPTHLIKTRGQQVTLRCSPKSGHDTVSWYQQALGQGPQFIFQYYEEEERQRGNFPDRFSGHQFPNYSSELNVNALLLGDSALYLCASSVVSLAVFKETQYFGPGTRLLVL.

The J gene is TRBJ2-1, the V gene TRBV3-1 (or the pseudogene TRBV3-2); D gene unclear. There are 15 residues in the CDR3. Trimming removed 1 base from V and 1 base from J, with 8 bases in between. Germline V CDR1 and CDR2: LGHDT, YNNKEL (reference sequence). CDR3 residues: CASSQVQSSYNEQFF. The DNA of the CDR3 is TGTGCCAGCAGCCAAGTCCAGAGTTCCTACAATGAGCAGTTCTTC.

This clone was detected once. The chain recombines TRBV14 with TRBJ1-1; TRBD1 is a possible D gene (6 bases). Between the trimmed V and J ends, which lost 4 bases and 6 bases, there was a span of 21 bases. CDR1 and CDR2 from the germline V gene are SGHDN and FVKESK. The CDR3 length is 16 residues. CDR3 bases: TGTGCCAGCAGCCCCGGGGACATCCGGCTTGGTGCTGAAGCTTTCTTT. It encodes CASSPGDIRLGAEAFF.

This clone showed up just once. The V gene is TRBV5-6, the J gene TRBJ2-3, with unresolved D. The ends were cut back, 0 bases at V and 2 bases at J, with 4 bases in the middle. Germline V lookup: CDR1 SGHDT, CDR2 YYEEEE. CDR3 length: 13 amino acids. CDR3 region: CASSLAITDTQYF. CDR3 nucleotides: TGTGCCAGCAGCTTGGCCATCACAGATACGCAGTATTTT.

V gene TRBV30 combines with J gene TRBJ2-1, with TRBD2 matching over 8 bases. The CDR3 loop spans 18 amino acids. The V gene end was trimmed by 2 bases and the J gene end by 4 bases; junction bases not matched to a gene: 16. The germline gives CDR1 GTSNPN, CDR2 SVGIG (reference sequence). The CDR3 bases are TGTGCCTGGAGTCCAGGAATTTTTAGCGGGGCTTCGTACAATGAGCAGTTCTTC. The encoded protein is CAWSPGIFSGASYNEQFF.

The J gene is TRBJ2-7, the V gene TRBV6-5; 7 bases fit TRBD2. With V trimmed by 10 bases and J by 3 bases, 12 bases remained unmatched. This CDR3 has 14 amino acids. Germline CDR1 reads MNHEY; CDR2 reads SVGAGI. In nucleotides, the CDR3 is TGTGCCACACGGAGTTGGGGGGGTTACTACGAGCAGTACTTC. This encodes CATRSWGGYYEQYF.

The chain joins TRBV4-2 to TRBJ2-1; 7 bases line up with TRBD2. CDR3 length: 17 residues. Germline CDR1 LGHNA, CDR2 YNFKEQ. Losses at the gene ends were 0 bases for V and 3 bases for J; bases not matched to a gene: 8. The CDR3 DNA sequence: TGTGCCAGCAGCCAAGATAGGGCTAGCGGACACTACAATGAGCAGTTCTTC. Translated, it gives CASSQDRASGHYNEQFF.

The chain uses TRBV5-4 and TRBJ1-1; D remains ambiguous. Per germline, CDR1 SGHNT and CDR2 YYREEE (reference sequence). The CDR3 contains 12 residues. Deletions cut 0 bases from V and 11 bases from J, with 11 bases between. Here the CDR3 DNA reads TGTGCCAGCAGCTTGGAGGGATGGAGGGCTTTCTTT. Translation: CASSLEGWRAFF.

The table lists this clone with a count of one. The CDR3 loop is CASFQTSGSYNEQFF. DNA for the CDR3: TGTGCCAGCTTTCAAACTAGCGGCTCCTACAATGAGCAGTTCTTC. This chain joins TRBV7-9 and TRBJ2-1; 8 bases align to TRBD2. The CDR3 is 15 residues long. The V and J ends lost 8 bases and 0 bases, in that order; junction bases with no gene match: 6. Germline V gene lookup returns CDR1 SEHNR and CDR2 FQNEAQ (reference sequence).

This rearrangement joins TRBV27 to TRBJ2-7, with D tentatively TRBD1 or TRBD2 (5 bases each). V lost 2 bases, J lost 3 bases, and 11 bases lay in between. The length of the CDR3 is 14 residues. Germline V gene lookup returns CDR1 MNHEY and CDR2 SMNVEV (reference sequence). The DNA for the CDR3 is TGTGCCAGCAGTTTAGGGACGGATTTCTACGAGCAGTACTTC. Translating it yields CASSLGTDFYEQYF.

CDR3: CASSPREGRYTEAFF. The DNA for the CDR3 is TGTGCCAGCAGCCCTAGGGAAGGTAGGTACACTGAAGCTTTCTTT. The V gene is TRBV9, the J gene TRBJ1-1; D gene ambiguous. There are 15 residues in the CDR3. V was cut by 4 bases and J by 3 bases, with 16 bases left in between. The germline gives CDR1 SGDLS, CDR2 YYNGEE.

The chain has TRBV5-1 and TRBJ1-1, with 8 bases matching TRBD1. V gave up 0 bases and J gave up 5 bases; unmatched junction bases: 6. Germline values: CDR1 SGHRS, CDR2 YFSETQ. The CDR3 extends over 15 amino acids. CDR3 nucleotide sequence: TGCGCCAGCAGCTTGGCCTCAGGGGGCGGAACTGAAGCTTTCTTT. It yields the protein CASSLASGGGTEAFF.

This chain links TRBV12-1 with TRBJ2-7; TRBD1 reflects the table's D call only, with no check against the DNA. TRBV12-1 is recorded as a pseudogene. This CDR3 has 15 residues. The CDR3 spells CASFGGQGFDYEQYF. The CDR3, as DNA: TGTGCCAGCTTTGGGGGACAGGGATTCGACTACGAGCAGTACTTC.

This clone was detected once. The gene calls are TRBV5-1 and TRBJ1-5; D perhaps matches TRBD1 (5 bases). Trimming shortened V by 5 bases and J by 3 bases, and 12 bases separated the two germline ends. The CDR3 contains 14 residues. Germline V gives CDR1 SGHRS, CDR2 YFSETQ. The chain's CDR3 is CASRPDSNNQPQHF. The CDR3 region has the DNA TGCGCCAGCAGACCCGACAGTAACAATCAGCCCCAGCATTTT.

This chain joins TRBV18 and TRBJ1-3; D unclear. The germline V gene encodes CDR1 KGHSH and CDR2 LQKENI. Trimming removed 3 bases at V and 0 bases at J, with 3 bases between. This CDR3 comprises 13 residues. CDR3 DNA sequence: TGTGCCAGCTCACCCAGCTCTGGAAACACCATATATTTT. As protein: CASSPSSGNTIYF.

The rearrangement uses TRBV7-2 and TRBJ1-5; tentatively, D is TRBD1 (6 bases). The CDR3 covers 18 residues. V lost 1 base and J 0 bases, leaving 16 bases between the germline ends. CDR1 and CDR2 from the germline V gene are SGHTA and FQGNSA. The CDR3 region is CASSLGGQTEYSNQPQHF. As DNA, the CDR3 is TGTGCCAGCAGCTTAGGGGGGCAGACAGAGTATAGCAATCAGCCCCAGCATTTT.